The 4 T cell receptor beta chains below come from one sample, sequenced in a study of T cells in pancreatic ductal adenocarcinoma. Surgery without prior neoadjuvant therapy was the treatment of the selected pancreatic ductal adenocarcinoma patients. TCRdb's table, derived via immunoSEQ multiplex PCR, lists solely in-frame clones and lacks some. The sample shows tens of thousands of clones, roughly 92% of them seen only once. What was sequenced was PBMCs. The origin of the receptors is a human donor with pancreatic ductal adenocarcinoma.

The CDR3 sequence is CASSLAPGWGQPQHF. The DNA of the CDR3 is TGTGCCAGCAGCTTGGCCCCAGGGTGGGGTCAGCCCCAGCATTTT. The chain joins TRBV5-5 to TRBJ1-5; tentative D call: TRBD1 (5 bases). CDR1 and CDR2 (germline): SGHKS, YYEKEE (reference sequence). The CDR3 has 15 residues. Trimming took 0 bases from V and 6 from J, leaving 13 bases between them.

The V and J genes are TRBV19 and TRBJ1-3, with 8 positions matching TRBD1. Germline CDR1 is LNHDA and CDR2 is SQIVND (reference sequence). The ends lost 3 bases at V and 0 bases at J; junction bases unmatched: 7. The length of the CDR3 is 17 residues. The CDR3 protein is CASSIGQGVRSGNTIYF. CDR3 nucleotides: TGTGCCAGTAGTATTGGACAGGGCGTTCGCTCTGGAAACACCATATATTTT.

The chain is built from TRBV4-3 and TRBJ2-1; no firm D call. The length of the CDR3 is 13 residues. Per germline, CDR1 LGHNA and CDR2 YSLEER. Trimming removed 4 bases from V and 10 bases from J, with 14 bases in between. The CDR3 loop reads CASSPALVGEQFF. Here the CDR3 DNA reads TGCGCCAGCAGCCCTGCCCTGGTGGGCGAGCAGTTCTTC.

The rearrangement links TRBV19 to TRBJ2-1; tentative D call: TRBD1 (5 bases). The CDR3 consists of 15 residues. CDR1 is LNHDA, CDR2 SQIVND, per germline (reference sequence). The ends were cut back, 7 bases at V and 1 base at J, with 14 bases in the middle. In nucleotides, the CDR3 is TGTGCCAGTATGTTGGGGCTAGGGTCCTACAATGAGCAGTTCTTC. Translating it yields CASMLGLGSYNEQFF.